Listed below are T cell receptor beta chains from one sample, sequenced in a study of shared clonotypes between healthy human individuals. Measured with immunoSEQ multiplex PCR; TCRdb has only the in-frame clones, and not every one. This table has 450,000 to 500,000 clones, 78% appearing once. The sequencing input was PBMCs. The receptors were gathered from a woman aged 40 to 55 in good health. Some clones in this sample may be carry-over from other donors' samples. CDR3s include the opening cysteine and the closing phenylalanine or tryptophan. The D gene is left open where the match is weak. Some rows have no size entry. The others give once, few or many, or a class for an expanded clone.

.	12	TRBV7-9	.	TRBJ2-5	TGTGCCAGCAGCTTAATCCAAGAGACCCAGTACTTC	CASSLIQETQYF
.	12	TRBV29-1	.	TRBJ2-7	TGCAGCGTTTTGACGGGCTCCTACGAGCAGTACTTC	CSVLTGSYEQYF
TRBD1	14	TRBV5-1	.	TRBJ2-7	TGCGCCAGCAGCTCTCCGGGACAGAGCTACGAGCAGTACTTC	CASSSPGQSYEQYF
TRBD1	15	TRBV28	.	TRBJ1-2	TGTGGCTCAATAGGGGGCGGCAGCGGTCGGGGTGGCTACACCTTC	CGSIGGGSGRGGYTF
TRBD1	15	TRBV5-6	.	TRBJ1-2	TGTGCCAGCAGCCCGGGACAGGGAGTACGACGTGGCTACACCTTC	CASSPGQGVRRGYTF
.	11	TRBV6-1	.	TRBJ2-5	TGTGCCAGCAGGGTTCAAGAGACCCAGTACTTC	CASRVQETQYF
.	14	TRBV5-4	.	TRBJ2-2	TGTGCCAGCAGCTTGGCCTCGAACACCGGGGAGCTGTTTTTT	CASSLASNTGELFF
.	15	TRBV4-1	.	TRBJ2-7	TGCGCCAGCAGCCAAGTTAGGACAGTTTCCTACGAGCAGTACTTC	CASSQVRTVSYEQYF
.	11	TRBV28	once	TRBJ2-5	TGTGCCAGCAGCGGAGGAGAGACCCAGTACTTC	CASSGGETQYF
TRBD2	17	TRBV4-3	.	TRBJ2-7	TGCGCCAGCAGCCAAGAGCTACGGACTAGCGGATCCTACGAGCAGTACTTC	CASSQELRTSGSYEQYF
TRBD2	16	TRBV30	.	TRBJ2-1	TGTGCCTGGGGGGGGACTAGCGGGAAGGCCTACAATGAGCAGTTCTTC	CAWGGTSGKAYNEQFF
.	16	TRBV9	.	TRBJ2-7	TGTGCCAGCAGCGTAGGTGGCGAGCTCAGCTCCTACGAGCAGTACTTC	CASSVGGELSSYEQYF
TRBD2	19	TRBV9	.	TRBJ2-1	TGTGCCAGCAGCGTAGTACCCCTACTGGCGGGAGTATCCTACAATGAGCAGTTCTTC	CASSVVPLLAGVSYNEQFF
TRBD1	14	TRBV6-5	few	TRBJ1-1	TGTGCCAGCAGGATCCAGGGGGCTAGCACTGAAGCTTTCTTT	CASRIQGASTEAFF
TRBD2	16	TRBV6-1	.	TRBJ2-1	TGTGCCAGCAGTGAAGTCAGGGCTAGCGGAAACAATGAGCAGTTCTTC	CASSEVRASGNNEQFF
.	13	TRBV5-1	.	TRBJ1-1	TGCGCCAGCAGCGAGGACACAAACACTGAAGCTTTCTTT	CASSEDTNTEAFF
.	14	TRBV9	.	TRBJ2-5	TGTGCCAGCAGCGTCTCCGGTCCGCAAGAGACCCAGTACTTC	CASSVSGPQETQYF
.	14	TRBV7-2	once	TRBJ2-3	TGTGCCAGCAGCATACAGCGGAGCACAGATACGCAGTATTTT	CASSIQRSTDTQYF
TRBD2	17	TRBV12-5	.	TRBJ2-3	TGTGCTAGTGCCCCGGGACTAGCGGGACTCGGCACAGATACGCAGTATTTT	CASAPGLAGLGTDTQYF
.	13	TRBV29-1	once	TRBJ1-1	TGCAGCGTTGACCCCCAGATGAACACTGAAGCTTTCTTT	CSVDPQMNTEAFF
TRBD2	16	TRBV12-5	.	TRBJ2-5	TGTGCTAGTGGTTTTCATATAGCGGGAGGTCGGGAGACCCAGTACTTC	CASGFHIAGGRETQYF
TRBD1	14	TRBV6-1	.	TRBJ1-2	TGTGCCAGCAGTACGACAGGGGCCAACTATGGCTACACCTTC	CASSTTGANYGYTF
TRBD2	13	TRBV10-2	.	TRBJ2-7	TGCGCCAGCAGTGACCCGGGACTAGCAGAGCAGTACTTC	CASSDPGLAEQYF
TRBD2	14	TRBV6-1	few	TRBJ2-7	TGTGCCAGCAGTGTGGGACTAGTCGCCTACGAGCAGTACTTC	CASSVGLVAYEQYF
.	13	TRBV6-1	.	TRBJ2-2	TGTGCCAGCAGTGGGTCCCGAGCCGGGGAGCTGTTTTTT	CASSGSRAGELFF
TRBD1	17	TRBV2	.	TRBJ1-2	TGTGCCAGCGTAAAGTTCGGGACAGGGGCCTCTAACTATGGCTACACCTTC	CASVKFGTGASNYGYTF
TRBD1	17	TRBV7-8	.	TRBJ2-1	TGTGCCAGCAGCGAATTTACGGGGACAGCCACATACAATGAGCAGTTCTTC	CASSEFTGTATYNEQFF
TRBD2	15	TRBV6-5	.	TRBJ2-7	TGTGCCAGCAGTTATTCTAGCGGGAGGGGCTACGAGCAGTACTTC	CASSYSSGRGYEQYF
.	13	TRBV2	.	TRBJ2-5	TGTGCCAGTATCCGGGACAACCAAGAGACCCAGTACTTC	CASIRDNQETQYF
.	16	TRBV5-6	many	TRBJ2-5	TGTGCCAGCAGCCCGGGCCTAGCTCAGCCCCAAGAGACCCAGTACTTC	CASSPGLAQPQETQYF
.	14	TRBV10-3	.	TRBJ1-5	TGTGCCATCAGTGCCGACAGCGCCAATCAGCCCCAGCATTTT	CAISADSANQPQHF
TRBD1	14	TRBV6-5	.	TRBJ2-7	TGTGCCAGCAGTAGGACAGGGCTTACCTACGAGCAGTACTTC	CASSRTGLTYEQYF
.	9	TRBV28	.	TRBJ1-1	TGTGCCAGCAGTTCTCGGGCTTTCTTT	CASSSRAFF